Reported below is one T cell receptor beta chain. The data stem from a study of blood T cell repertoires in COVID-19. Background on the study: Acute and convalescent COVID-19 specimens originated in the United States, Italy and Spain. In each case, the material was cDNA or gDNA derived from T cells, B-cell-depleted T cells, or PBMCs.

Original analysis: Reference gene primer amplification gave nucleated cell count estimates. Method: immunoSEQ multiplex PCR; TCRdb's copy keeps in-frame clones and lacks some. The DNA was the basis for D and trimming; V, J and clone size are from that table. The table has 80,000 to 95,000 clones, roughly 79% seen once. The CDR3 is made up of 16 amino acids. The V and J ends lost 5 bases and 0 bases, in that order; junction bases with no gene match: 10. Looked up from germline, CDR1 is MNHEY and CDR2 is SMNVEV (reference sequence). V usage is TRBV27 and J usage is TRBJ2-7; 7 bases agree with TRBD2. Source material: peripheral blood. The clonotype was recovered from a woman aged 80 or older with acute or convalescent COVID-19. CDR3: CASSPGVSSGSYEQYF. The DNA of the CDR3 is TGTGCCAGCAGTCCCGGGGTTTCTAGCGGCTCCTACGAGCAGTACTTC.